This TCR beta chain comes out of a study of beta chain features in type 1 diabetes. Every bit of the isolated RNA underwent reverse transcription, so sequencing read expressed TCRB transcripts. This table comes from immunoSEQ multiplex PCR, and its TCRdb copy is limited to in-frame clones, with some not included. Counted here are approximately 170,000 clones, roughly 60% occurring once; the ten biggest clones make up 0.08% to 0.09%. CDR3 size: 13 residues. Germline values: CDR1 SGHTA, CDR2 FQGNSA. V lost 5 bases to trimming and J lost 5 bases; unmatched junction nucleotides: 3. General study findings and limits: Whatever favoring of shorter templates PCR might show would apply equally to patients and controls. Type 1 diabetes patients had moderately but significantly shorter TCRB CDR3s in all four CD4+ subsets. More deletions and fewer insertions at VDJ junctions were found in patients with type 1 diabetes.

Turning to this clone: Its specificity is not known.

Central memory, naive, regulatory and stem cell-like memory CD4+ cells were sorted by CD45RO/CCR7/CD25/CD127/CD95/CD27. V is TRBV7-2 and J is TRBJ2-1; 7 bases fit TRBD1. The sample comprised naive CD4+ T cells from blood. The sequence was obtained from a man aged 30-40 years with type 1 diabetes. In nucleotides, the CDR3 is TGTGCCAGCAGCCGGGACAGAAACAATGAGCAGTTCTTC. Translated: CASSRDRNNEQFF.